This TCR beta chain emerged from a study of cytomegalovirus exposure and HLA in healthy donors (dated by TCRdb to 2016 to 2017). In terms of the full investigation: An earlier analysis of fewer than 750 of the donors reported around 280 Gb of sequence data and approximately 120 million unique TCR beta sequences obtained from some 170 million T cells. Across 300 to 500 genotyped donors of the cohort, an average of roughly 250,000 unique TCR beta nucleotide sequences per donor were sequenced, and roughly 18% of those sequences were non-productive. HLA typing included class I and class II loci at four-digit resolution. All discovery cohort repertoires had been generated using a single sequencing platform. To predict cytomegalovirus infection status, the study brought together high-throughput TCR immunosequencing, statistical association of individual TCRs with disease status, and machine learning. Alongside the repertoire data, information on donor age, sex, ethnicity and CMV serostatus was compiled. In the later analysis, no new phenotypic data were used to find candidate immune exposures; instead, reliance was placed on TCR beta sequences and their occurrence across donors. Genome-wide SNP genotypes for about 65% of the 666 donors were used in a later genetic analysis, which treated that subset as a discovery cohort. The T cell repertoires of under 750 subjects were profiled by immunosequencing and related to cytomegalovirus serostatus. Roughly 320 gigabases of sequencing data and 70 million to 95 million unique TCR sequences made up an early release that covered about 640 HLA-typed donors. The aim of the study was to test whether cataloging public T cell receptors could identify signatures of past pathogen exposure. The number of donors typed differed by locus, with about 629-640 for A, B, C, DRB1 and DQB1, 522 for DQA1, 600 to 610 for DPA1, and 472 for DPB1. To decide whether each TCR beta V gene segment behaved as functional or pseudogenic, an earlier analysis of some 600 of the donors relied on high-throughput TCR beta sequencing. About 5 DR-DQ haplotypes were handled as single units for association and clustering, since linkage in the cohort was strong. A later analysis re-examined previously published TCR beta repertoires from 600 to 700 donors and added high-resolution HLA genotyping to investigate patterns of TCR occurrence. Of the roughly 390 genotyped donors, 75% to 85% were placed in the genetic ancestry cluster associated with self-reported Caucasian donors. Along with the 666-subject first cohort, a separate validation cohort of around 110 different subjects was used. Overall study outcomes, separate from this receptor: The classifier was reported to diagnose cytomegalovirus status with high specificity and sensitivity in both the original and validation cohorts. Because counts were too low, roughly 16 rarely observed V segments, including chromosome 9 orphons, were excluded from the earlier analysis of several hundred of the donors. When HLA alleles, especially DR and DQ, strongly co-occurred, attributing TCR associations to individual alleles was difficult. In an earlier analysis of around 500 of the donors, most TCR beta V segments appeared in productive rearrangements about 90% or about 30% of the time, broadly matching IMGT annotations. A further reported finding was that TCR beta sequences accurately predicted the HLA-A and HLA-B alleles for most subjects in the first cohort. The cohort was sequenced for TCR beta chains only, and without alpha or paired-chain data the features that could be detected were limited. The sequencing pipeline was judged likely to have produced a cluster of highly shared sequence variants as a technical artifact. Linkage disequilibrium might explain the correlated functional status among segregating V segments, but an unknown experimental factor could not be ruled out. HLA typing was unavailable for some donors at each locus, so association tests used only the typed subset. In vitro tests confirmed that a few of the cytomegalovirus-associated TCR beta chains recognize cytomegalovirus antigens. In a later genetic analysis, fewer N-insertions in productive TCRs were reported among donors in an Asian-associated ancestry cluster than the 666-donor mean. In a later analysis, HLA-associated TCR beta chains were found to be more clonally expanded and to have lower generation probabilities than equally common non-associated chains. Most TCR sequences were observed very rarely across donors, whereas some public TCRs were present in many individuals. Several of the top co-occurrence clusters appeared to be linked to parvovirus B19, influenza, CMV and Epstein-Barr virus, according to a later analysis. The authors suggested that the approach could potentially be extended to other disease states and immunological phenotypes. In a later analysis, TCR association rates were found to vary across HLA loci, with the most associated TCRs seen for DRB1 alleles and the fewest for HLA-C alleles. Presence/absence analyses assumed roughly uniform sequencing depth across donors, an assumption that may not hold. Some IMGT-functional V segments, including TRBV6-2 and TRBV6-3, could not be distinguished by the 87-base-pair reads and were therefore excluded. CMV serostatus was the only immune exposure information available for the cohort. A later analysis found that most CMV-associated TCR beta chains appeared HLA-restricted, with HLA associations seemingly driven largely by CMV exposure. V-gene and J-gene trimming of TCR beta chains was associated with a missense DCLRE1C variant in a later genetic analysis, and the association was replicated in an independent cohort. The study listed over 150 TCR beta chains as associated with cytomegalovirus. At a false discovery rate of 0.05, a later analysis linked 16,951 TCR beta sequences to specific HLA alleles.

Looking up the germline V gene yields CDR1 ENHRY and CDR2 SYGVKD. CDR3 length: 12 amino acids, cysteine to phenylalanine. CDR3 DNA only is kept here, 36 bases in frame from base 1. A distance of 14 bases separates the germline ends of V and J, which lose 8 bases and 6 bases respectively. There are a few counts of this clone. Its antigen is not yet known. Per-nucleotide qualities are absent, and no much larger clonotype sits a single base away. This sample includes further DNA sequences coding for the same CDR3. The library was made by the immunoSEQ multiplex PCR assay. The multiplex PCR relied on a mix of 60 forward primers for TCR Vbeta segments and 13 reverse primers for TCR Jbeta segments. The CDR3 region of rearranged TCR beta genes was amplified from genomic DNA by a multiplex PCR assay. On the Illumina HiSeq System, the amplified TCR beta libraries were sequenced as 87-base-pair reads. Turning to the authors' computational methods: A later analysis tallied around 87 million unique TCR beta chains across the approximately 670 repertoires, and approximately 12 million of those chains were shared by two or more donors. Raw reads were error-corrected and collapsed into unique sequences with a nearest-neighbor algorithm that merged closely related sequences to remove PCR and sequencing errors. Alignment of CDR3 sequences to IMGT reference sequences was used to assign V, D and J gene segments. Each retained sequence needed at least a six-nucleotide match to both a V gene segment and a J gene segment. A rearrangement counted as productive if the CDR3 had no stop codons and remained in frame with V and J, and every other rearrangement counted as non-productive. CDR3 was defined according to IMGT convention as the region running from the second conserved V-encoded cysteine to the conserved J-encoded phenylalanine. The earlier analysis of about 620 of the donors excluded sequences that lacked an unambiguous match to a single V gene segment. An earlier analysis of about 590 of the donors classified V segments as functional when productive rearrangements were above 56.7% and as segregating when the standard deviation between donors was above 5%. A statistical classification framework was built for diagnosing cytomegalovirus status from the catalog of TCR beta chain sequences. In a later analysis, TCR nucleotide sequences were compared against IMGT/GENE-DB human TR gene sequences so that V and J genes could be assigned. A later analysis assigned CDR3 sequences and most-parsimonious VDJ recombination scenarios with the TCRdist pipeline. In a later analysis, each TCR beta chain was defined by its CDR3 amino acid sequence together with its V-gene family, and reads without a unique V-gene family were excluded. A later analysis removed 500 to 600 highly shared, low-generation-probability nucleotide sequences to deal with suspected cross-contamination and a sequencing artifact. In a later analysis, a clonal expansion index was calculated for each public chain from normalized within-repertoire ranks of inferred template counts. Generation probabilities in a later analysis came from a VDJ recombination model fitted to out-of-frame rearrangements, and those results were checked against IGoR. In a later analysis, TCR-TCR, TCR-HLA and TCR-CMV co-occurrence was scored with hypergeometric tests, and a repertoire-size bias correction was applied to TCR pairs. In a later analysis, false discovery rates were estimated by permuting HLA or CMV assignments 20 times. In a later analysis, co-occurring TCRs were grouped with DBSCAN, and TCRdist sequence similarity was added when clustering was performed within HLA-allele-positive subsets. For co-occurrence clustering, repertoires with fewer than 30,000 or more than 120,000 public chains were excluded, along with 4 to 6 repertoires with anomalous nucleotide sharing. Imported from immuneACCESS, the table was reduced by TCRdb to in-frame sequences with V and J called. These copies leave out some clones; in studies compared against another copy, an unresolved V gene accounts for under half, and the cause of the remainder is not known. D and trimming were read from the DNA, whereas the V and J calls and clone size are those reported in that table. The sample table shows roughly 200,000 clones, and 70% are seen once. Together, the top ten hold roughly 2.5% of the sample.

In total, roughly 710 healthy bone marrow donors made up the cohort. All cohort members were sampled while nominally healthy, although unrecorded immune exposures were likely present. The donor tested CMV seropositive and was one of the 289 seropositive cohort members. Each donor provided a peripheral blood sample, and peripheral blood mononuclear cells were used for TCR beta sequencing. The Qiagen DNeasy Blood Extraction Kit was used to extract genomic DNA from the blood cell samples. This receptor was obtained from a man between 40 and 49 years old in good health and CMV-seropositive. Specimen: PBMCs. Recombination joined TRBV10-3 with TRBJ2-7, with an unclear D gene assignment. The sequenced DNA is TGTGCCATCCAAGAGAATACCCCCGAGCAGTACTTC. Translated, it reads CAIQENTPEQYF.